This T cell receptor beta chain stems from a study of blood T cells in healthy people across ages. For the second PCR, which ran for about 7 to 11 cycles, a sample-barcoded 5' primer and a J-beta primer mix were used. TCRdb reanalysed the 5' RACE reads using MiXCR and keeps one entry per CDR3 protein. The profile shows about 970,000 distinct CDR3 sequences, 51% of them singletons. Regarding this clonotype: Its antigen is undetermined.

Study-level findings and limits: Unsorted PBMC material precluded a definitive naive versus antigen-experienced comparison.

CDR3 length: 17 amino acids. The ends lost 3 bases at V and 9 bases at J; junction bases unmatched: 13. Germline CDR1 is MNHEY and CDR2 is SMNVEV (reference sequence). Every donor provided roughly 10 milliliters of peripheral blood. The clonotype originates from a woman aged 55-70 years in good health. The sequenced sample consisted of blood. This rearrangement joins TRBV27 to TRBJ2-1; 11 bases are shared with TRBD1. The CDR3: CASSFPGTGGTKGEQFF. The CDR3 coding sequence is TGTGCCAGCAGTTTCCCCGGGACAGGGGGGACGAAGGGTGAGCAGTTCTTC.